The 27 T cell receptor beta chains listed next were all sequenced from one sample in a study of OX40 agonist ivuxolimab in advanced cancers. Data came from immunoSEQ multiplex PCR; TCRdb stores just in-frame clones and leaves some out. The sample lists tens of thousands of clones; around 93% were seen once. Sequencing used CD4+ or CD8+ T cells sorted from blood, obtained in a trial of the OX40 agonist ivuxolimab. The receptors originated from an adult with an advanced solid tumor such as melanoma, head and neck, liver or kidney cancer.

The chain couples TRBV7-2 to TRBJ2-1, with D maybe TRBD1 (5 bases). The ends were cut back, 1 base at V and 5 bases at J, with 12 bases in the middle. Germline CDR1 reads SGHTA; CDR2 reads FQGNSA. The CDR3 is 15 residues long. In nucleotides, the CDR3 is TGTGCCAGCAGCTTAGATCGGGCGGACAACAATGAGCAGTTCTTC. Amino acid sequence: CASSLDRADNNEQFF.

This clone occurred once. V usage is TRBV7-2 and J usage is TRBJ2-7; D possibly uses TRBD1 or TRBD2 (5 bases each). The CDR3 is made up of 16 amino acids. V dropped 5 bases and J dropped 6 bases, with 23 bases sitting between them. Germline V gene sequence: CDR1 SGHTA, CDR2 FQGNSA. The CDR3 DNA sequence: TGTGCCAGCAGCATGAGCCGGGACGCAACCCGGGGCGAGCAGTACTTC. It encodes CASSMSRDATRGEQYF.

Only one count was recorded for this clone. The V call is TRBV10-1, the J call TRBJ2-7; 7 nucleotides line up with TRBD2. V dropped 0 bases and J dropped 0; count of bases not matched to a gene: 11. The germline gives CDR1 WNHNN, CDR2 SYGVQD (reference sequence). The CDR3 has 18 residues. The CDR3 DNA sequence: TGCGCCAGCAGTGAGTCTGTATTGTGGGAGGGCAGCTCCTACGAGCAGTACTTC. This gives the protein CASSESVLWEGSSYEQYF.

The CDR3 loop reads CATSREGTQETQYF. The DNA for the CDR3 is TGTGCCACCAGCAGGGAAGGGACACAAGAGACCCAGTACTTC. This chain links TRBV15 with TRBJ2-5; D possibly corresponds to TRBD1 (6 bases). The CDR3 length is 14 residues. Germline V lookup: CDR1 LNHNV, CDR2 YYDKDF (reference sequence). Trimming left V 3 bases short and J 2 bases short, with 10 bases between.

The gene calls are TRBV11-2 and TRBJ2-4, with 9 nucleotides matching TRBD1. Trimming took 10 bases from V and 0 from J; bases not matched to a gene: 16. Looked up from germline, CDR1 is SGHAT and CDR2 is FQNNGV. The CDR3 is made up of 18 amino acids. CDR3 sequence: CATEPGTGYHLAKNIQYF. The CDR3 bases are TGTGCCACCGAGCCTGGGACAGGGTATCATCTAGCCAAAAACATTCAGTACTTC.

This chain's CDR3 is CATSFGAGGSYEQYF. The CDR3 region has the DNA TGTGCCACCAGTTTTGGGGCGGGGGGCTCCTACGAGCAGTACTTC. The chain links TRBV15 to TRBJ2-7, with TRBD2 matching 8 bases. The CDR3 has 15 amino acids. With 6 bases clipped from V and 0 bases from J, the junction kept 7 bases outside the gene matches. Per the germline V gene, CDR1 is LNHNV and CDR2 is YYDKDF (reference sequence).

The chain employs TRBV6-1 and TRBJ1-1; D is unresolved. This CDR3 region has 16 residues. The germline CDR1 and CDR2 sequences are MNHNS and SASEGT. With 5 bases removed from V and 0 bases from J, the gap between germline ends came to 16 bases. CDR3 coding DNA: TGTGCCAGCAGTAAAGGGAGAGGACTTGTGAACACTGAAGCTTTCTTT. Translation: CASSKGRGLVNTEAFF.

This clone was recorded only once. The V call is TRBV7-2, the J call TRBJ2-1, with D tentatively TRBD2 (5 bases). V was shortened by 6 bases and J by 10 bases, with 13 bases between the two germline ends. The CDR3 length is 12 residues. The germline V gene has CDR1 SGHTA and CDR2 FQGNSA. CDR3 sequence: CASRYTSSEQFF. The CDR3 region has the DNA TGTGCCAGCAGGTACACTAGTTCGGAGCAGTTCTTC.

This chain connects TRBV16 to TRBJ1-1; no reliable D call. Germline CDR1 is KGHSY and CDR2 is FQNENV. The CDR3 length is 16 residues. Trimming removed 1 base from V and 0 bases from J, with 12 bases in between. In nucleotides, the CDR3 is TGTGCCAGCAGCCAATTTCGGGGTGGGATGAACACTGAAGCTTTCTTT. Protein: CASSQFRGGMNTEAFF.

V gene TRBV29-1 combines with J gene TRBJ2-2; 8 bases are shared with TRBD2. In germline, CDR1 is SQVTM, CDR2 ANQGSEA. CDR3 length equals 12 residues. The junction had 1 base not matched to a gene; V was cut back by 7 bases and J by 3 bases. The CDR3 reads CSARGDTGELFF. The CDR3, as DNA: TGCAGCGCGCGGGGGGACACCGGGGAGCTGTTTTTT.

The rearrangement uses TRBV2 and TRBJ2-7; D ambiguous. The CDR3 sequence is 15 residues long. With 6 bases removed from V and 4 bases from J, the gap between germline ends came to 19 bases. CDR1 is SNHLY and CDR2 is FYNNEI in the germline V gene. As DNA, the CDR3 is TGTGCCAGCAGCTACTCCGGGCCTGCCGGGTACGAGCAGTACTTC. Residues: CASSYSGPAGYEQYF.

This sequence joins TRBV6-5 and TRBJ1-2, with 7 bases matching TRBD1. This CDR3 is built from 13 residues. Germline values: CDR1 MNHEY, CDR2 SVGAGI. Unmatched junction bases numbered 7, after V lost 4 bases and J lost 8 bases. This CDR3 is CASSLGGFYGYTF. CDR3 sequence (DNA): TGTGCCAGCAGTTTAGGGGGCTTCTACGGCTACACCTTC.

This sequence joins TRBV9 and TRBJ2-1; D unclear. The CDR3 is 15 residues long. Trimming took 1 base from V and 1 from J, leaving 9 bases between them. CDR1 and CDR2 from the germline V gene are SGDLS and YYNGEE. CDR3 in DNA: TGTGCCAGCAGCGTATCTTGGGAATCCTACAATGAGCAGTTCTTC. Amino acid sequence: CASSVSWESYNEQFF.

This clone was found once. V usage is TRBV19 and J usage is TRBJ2-2, with 9 bases fitting TRBD1. Germline V gene lookup returns CDR1 LNHDA and CDR2 SQIVND (reference sequence). Trimming at V came to 3 bases and at J to 4 bases, leaving 3 bases not matched to a gene. This CDR3 has 15 amino acids. The CDR3 is CASSMGQGSTGELFF. The CDR3, as DNA: TGTGCCAGTAGTATGGGACAGGGATCCACCGGGGAGCTGTTTTTT.

The chain carries TRBV2 and TRBJ2-1; 10 nucleotides match TRBD2. Germline assignment: CDR1 SNHLY and CDR2 FYNNEI. V trimming: 9 bases; J trimming: 4 bases; junction bases outside the gene matches: 15. The CDR3 is 17 amino acids. This CDR3 is CASPSPPGTSEYNEQFF. CDR3 coding DNA: TGTGCCAGTCCCAGTCCACCCGGGACTAGCGAGTACAATGAGCAGTTCTTC.

The CDR3 bases are TGTGCCAGCAGTTGGGGACTGACCCGCGAGCAGTACTTC. As protein: CASSWGLTREQYF. The chain is built from TRBV6-5 and TRBJ2-7; a weak D match, TRBD2 (6 bases). Trimming shortened V by 4 bases and J by 6 bases, and 13 bases separated the two germline ends. This CDR3 is built from 13 residues. Germline V gene sequence: CDR1 MNHEY, CDR2 SVGAGI.

The rearrangement joins TRBV7-9 to TRBJ2-5; 11 nucleotides line up with TRBD2. With 5 bases clipped from V and 5 bases from J, the junction kept 7 bases outside the gene matches. The CDR3 totals 15 residues. Germline CDR1 SEHNR, CDR2 FQNEAQ (reference sequence). The CDR3 DNA reads TGTGCCAGCAGCCCGGGGACTAGCGGTAGGGAGACCCAGTACTTC. Its translation: CASSPGTSGRETQYF.

This chain uses TRBV7-9 with TRBJ2-2; no clear D gene. CDR3 length equals 10 residues. Per the germline V gene, CDR1 is SEHNR and CDR2 is FQNEAQ (reference sequence). Trimming cost V 5 bases and J 5 bases, with 0 bases left between them. The CDR3 nucleotides are TGTGCCAGCAGCACCGGGGAGCTGTTTTTT. This gives the protein CASSTGELFF.

The chain is built from TRBV29-1 and TRBJ1-1, with D possibly matching TRBD1 (6 bases). Germline CDR1 and CDR2: SQVTM and ANQGSEA. This CDR3 comprises 12 residues. V lost 5 bases to trimming and J lost 4 bases, with 11 bases between them. The CDR3 protein is CSVKGGGTEAFF. DNA for the CDR3: TGCAGCGTTAAAGGGGGAGGCACTGAAGCTTTCTTT.

V is TRBV7-9 and J is TRBJ2-3; TRBD2 matches 14 bases. Per germline, CDR1 SEHNR and CDR2 FQNEAQ (reference sequence). The CDR3 sequence is 18 residues long. V was pared by 4 bases and J by 3 bases, with 9 bases of the junction left unmatched. The CDR3 is CASSSGTSGSRWTDTQYF. CDR3 sequence (DNA): TGTGCCAGCAGCTCTGGGACTAGCGGGAGTCGATGGACAGATACGCAGTATTTT. Complete variable domain (other parts from reference TRBV7-9 and TRBJ2-3): DTGVSQNPRHKITKRGQNVTFRCDPISEHNRLYWYRQTLGQGPEFLTYFQNEAQLEKSRLLSDRFSAERPKGSFSTLEIQRTEQGDSAMYLCASSSGTSGSRWTDTQYFGPGTRLTVL.

V usage is TRBV29-1 and J usage is TRBJ2-2; D is undetermined. V gave up 5 bases and J gave up 1 base, with 14 bases separating them. Germline values: CDR1 SQVTM, CDR2 ANQGSEA. CDR3 length equals 15 residues. In nucleotides, the CDR3 is TGCAGCGTTCTGCCCGTTCAGGAGAACACCGGGGAGCTGTTTTTT. Translation: CSVLPVQENTGELFF.

This rearrangement joins TRBV6-5 to TRBJ1-5; D perhaps matches TRBD1 (5 bases). V was shortened by 6 bases and J by 8 bases, with 20 bases between the two germline ends. The germline V gene encodes CDR1 MNHEY and CDR2 SVGAGI. The CDR3 extends over 15 amino acids. CDR3 residues: CASSHEGPNAKPQHF. CDR3 sequence (DNA): TGTGCCAGCAGCCACGAGGGGCCCAACGCAAAGCCCCAGCATTTT.

The V call is TRBV27, the J call TRBJ2-7, with D perhaps TRBD1 (6 bases). The CDR3 runs to 15 residues. Germline V gene data show CDR1 as MNHEY and CDR2 as SMNVEV (reference sequence). Trimming took off 2 bases at V and 1 base at J, with 12 bases between the two ends. The CDR3 DNA sequence: TGTGCCAGCAGTTTAGCCCCACAGGGATCCTACGAGCAGTACTTC. Residues: CASSLAPQGSYEQYF.

The chain couples TRBV4-1 to TRBJ2-5, with D uncertain. V shed 1 base and J shed 5 bases, with 11 bases lying between them. The CDR3 runs 14 residues. Germline CDR1 reads MGHRA; CDR2 reads YSYEKL. This CDR3 is CASSQGRTMETQYF. The DNA of the CDR3 is TGCGCCAGCAGCCAAGGGCGGACCATGGAGACCCAGTACTTC.

The rearrangement links TRBV10-3 to TRBJ2-7; no firm D call. This CDR3 comprises 13 residues. The V end was cut by 2 bases, the J end by 3 bases, with 8 bases between. Germline CDR1 reads ENHRY; CDR2 reads SYGVKD. The CDR3 DNA reads as TGTGCCATCAGTGAGAGCCCTGACTACGAGCAGTACTTC. Amino acid sequence: CAISESPDYEQYF.

The genes are TRBV28 and TRBJ2-5; D may match TRBD1 or TRBD2 (5 bases each). Germline CDR1 MDHEN, CDR2 SYDVKM. Trimming stripped 1 base from V and 4 bases from J, with 10 bases between. CDR3 size: 14 residues. The CDR3 region has the DNA TGTGCCAGCAGTTTATTGGGGGTACCAGAGACCCAGTACTTC. It encodes CASSLLGVPETQYF.

In this sample, this clone turned up a few times. The rearrangement links TRBV27 to TRBJ2-2; 10 bases align to TRBD1. Germline CDR1 is MNHEY and CDR2 is SMNVEV (reference sequence). The V segment lost 5 bases and the J segment 6 bases; nucleotides outside the gene matches: 6. The CDR3 totals 15 residues. CDR3: CASSTRDRGSGELFF. The DNA for the CDR3 is TGTGCCAGCAGTACCCGGGACAGGGGATCCGGGGAGCTGTTTTTT.